This T cell receptor beta chain was recorded in a study of regulatory T cells in long-lasting Graves disease. Time point indicated: persistent/refractory GD, antithyroid drugs over 5 years with positive TRAb. PBMC-extracted RNA yielded the TCR library. Arm-PCR of CDR3 regions and iRepertoire HTBI primers were used to build TCR beta libraries. TCRdb used MiXCR to reprocess the multiplex PCR reads, holding one entry per CDR3 protein. The sample lists roughly 360,000 distinct CDR3 sequences, less than 30% occurring once. V shed 1 base and J shed 5 bases, with 9 bases lying between them. CDR3 length equals 13 residues. Germline CDR1 is DFQATT and CDR2 is SNEGSKA (reference sequence).

The clonotype was recovered from a woman in her 40s with Graves disease. V and J are TRBV20-1 and TRBJ1-5, with D unresolved. The sequencing used peripheral blood mononuclear cells (PBMCs), collected when the disease was refractory, from a patient treated with antithyroid drugs. Here the CDR3 DNA reads TGCAGTGCTAGAGCGGGGTGGGATCAGCCCCAGCATTTT. Translated: CSARAGWDQPQHF.